The clone carrying this T cell receptor (beta chain) was found a few times. Its specificity is unknown. With the Oncomine TCR Beta short-read assay, DNA from cultured CD4+ T cells was sequenced. Genomic DNA was drawn out of CD4+ T cells grown in culture. TCRdb recomputed calls from the PCR reads with MiXCR, one row per CDR3 protein. The sample gives 7,500 or so distinct CDR3 sequences, around 25% of which show up once; approximately 30% is in the top ten. The entry originates in a study of vaccination and CD4 T cells after COVID-19. About the research overall: As control conditions, cultures were given either a CEFX pool serving as positive control, an HIV-1 Nef pool, or no peptide at all. Overall study findings and caveats: Convalescent patients' median share of reactive clones seen only post-vaccination was around 90%. Median counts of SARS-CoV-2-reactive clonotypes increased from about 20 to 38; this difference was not significant.

Treatment here: approximately nine-day PBMC culture with coronavirus spike peptide pools or control peptides (ViraFEST assay). Investigators obtained the unexposed donor's CD4+ T cells before the COVID-19 pandemic (2011-2018). The CDR3 is 15 amino acids. V trimming: 1 base; J trimming: 4 bases; junction bases outside the gene matches: 9. Germline V gene data show CDR1 as DFQATT and CDR2 as SNEGSKA (reference sequence). This receptor was taken from a human donor in good health. The rearrangement links TRBV20-1 to TRBJ2-5, with 7 positions matching TRBD2. Source material: CD4+ T cells from blood, cultured in vitro. CDR3 DNA: TGCAGTGCTAGAGGCCGGCTACTAGCGAGAGAGACCCAGTACTTC. Encoded protein: CSARGRLLARETQYF.